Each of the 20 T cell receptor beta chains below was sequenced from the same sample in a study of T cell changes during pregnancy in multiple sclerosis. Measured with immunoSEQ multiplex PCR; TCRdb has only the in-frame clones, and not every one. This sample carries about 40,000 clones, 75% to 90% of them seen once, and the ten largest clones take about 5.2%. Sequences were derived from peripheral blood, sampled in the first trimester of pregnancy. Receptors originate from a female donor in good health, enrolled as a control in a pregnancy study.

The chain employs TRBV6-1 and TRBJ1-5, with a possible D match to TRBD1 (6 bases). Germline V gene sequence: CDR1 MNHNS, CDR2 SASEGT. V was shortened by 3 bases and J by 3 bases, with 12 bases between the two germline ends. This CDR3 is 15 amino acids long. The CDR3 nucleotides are TGTGCCAGCAGTGAGGTGGGGGACAACAATCAGCCCCAGCATTTT. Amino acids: CASSEVGDNNQPQHF.

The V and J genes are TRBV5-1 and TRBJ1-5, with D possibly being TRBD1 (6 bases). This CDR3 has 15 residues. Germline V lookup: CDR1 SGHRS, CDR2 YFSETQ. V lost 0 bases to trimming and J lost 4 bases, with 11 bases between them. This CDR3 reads CASSLEGGANQPQHF. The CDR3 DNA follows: TGCGCCAGCAGCTTGGAAGGGGGGGCAAATCAGCCCCAGCATTTT. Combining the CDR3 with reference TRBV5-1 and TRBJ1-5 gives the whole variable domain KAGVTQTPRYLIKTRGQQVTLSCSPISGHRSVSWYQQTPGQGLQFLFEYFSETQRNKGNFPGRFSGRQFSNSRSEMNVSTLELGDSALYLCASSLEGGANQPQHFGDGTRLSIL.

The CDR3: CASSTRTQDTQYF. CDR3 nucleotide sequence: TGTGCCAGCAGTACGCGCACCCAAGATACGCAGTATTTT. The chain is built from TRBV6-4 and TRBJ2-3; D remains unclear. The CDR3 contains 13 residues. V was trimmed by 5 bases and J by 5 bases, leaving 11 bases between them. From germline, CDR1 is MRHNA and CDR2 SNTAGT.

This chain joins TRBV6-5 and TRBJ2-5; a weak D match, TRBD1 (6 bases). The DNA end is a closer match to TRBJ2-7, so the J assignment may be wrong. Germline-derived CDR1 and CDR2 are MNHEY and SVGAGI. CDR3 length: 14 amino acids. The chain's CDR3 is CASSYLGTSYEQYF. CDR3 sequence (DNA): TGTGCCAGCAGTTACCTTGGGACAAGCTACGAGCAGTACTTC.

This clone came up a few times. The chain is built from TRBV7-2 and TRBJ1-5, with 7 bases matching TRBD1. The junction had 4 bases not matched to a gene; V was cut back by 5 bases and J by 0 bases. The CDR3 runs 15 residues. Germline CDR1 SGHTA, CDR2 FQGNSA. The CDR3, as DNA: TGTGCCAGCAGCCGGACAGGACATAGCAATCAGCCCCAGCATTTT. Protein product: CASSRTGHSNQPQHF.

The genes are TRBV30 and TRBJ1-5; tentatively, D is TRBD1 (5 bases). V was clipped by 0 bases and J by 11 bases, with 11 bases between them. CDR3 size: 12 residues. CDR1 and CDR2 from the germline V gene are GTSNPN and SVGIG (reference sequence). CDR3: CAWSVTGGAQHF. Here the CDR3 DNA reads TGTGCCTGGAGTGTAACGGGAGGGGCCCAGCATTTT.

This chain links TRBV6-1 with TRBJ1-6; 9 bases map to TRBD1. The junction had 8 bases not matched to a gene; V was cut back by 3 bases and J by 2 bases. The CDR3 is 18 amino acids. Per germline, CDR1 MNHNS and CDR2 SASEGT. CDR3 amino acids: CASSDPGTGITYNSPLHF. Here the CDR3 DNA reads TGTGCCAGCAGTGATCCCGGGACAGGGATTACCTATAATTCACCCCTCCACTTT.

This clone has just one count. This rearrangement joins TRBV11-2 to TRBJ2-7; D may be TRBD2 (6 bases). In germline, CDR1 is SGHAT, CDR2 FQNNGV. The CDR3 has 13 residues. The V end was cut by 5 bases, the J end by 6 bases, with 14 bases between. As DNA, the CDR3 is TGTGCCAGCAGCCTCACGACTAGGGGCGAGCAGTACTTC. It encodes CASSLTTRGEQYF.

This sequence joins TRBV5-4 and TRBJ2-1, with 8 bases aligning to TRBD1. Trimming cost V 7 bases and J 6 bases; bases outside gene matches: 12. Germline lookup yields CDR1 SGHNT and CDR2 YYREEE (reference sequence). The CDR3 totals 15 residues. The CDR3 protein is CASGAPTGAGNEQFF. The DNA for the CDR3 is TGTGCCAGCGGAGCCCCGACAGGGGCCGGCAATGAGCAGTTCTTC.

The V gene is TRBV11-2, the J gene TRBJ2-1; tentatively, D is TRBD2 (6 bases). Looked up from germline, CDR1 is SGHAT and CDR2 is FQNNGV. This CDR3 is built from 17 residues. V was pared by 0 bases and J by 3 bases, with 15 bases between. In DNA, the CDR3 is TGTGCCAGCAGCTTAGATCTTGGGCGGGGCCACTACAATGAGCAGTTCTTC. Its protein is CASSLDLGRGHYNEQFF.

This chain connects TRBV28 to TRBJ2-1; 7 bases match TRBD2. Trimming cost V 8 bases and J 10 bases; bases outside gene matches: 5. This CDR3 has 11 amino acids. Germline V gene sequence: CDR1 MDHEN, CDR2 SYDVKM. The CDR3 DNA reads TGTGCCAGCTCACCGGGACTAGAGCAGTTCTTC. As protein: CASSPGLEQFF.

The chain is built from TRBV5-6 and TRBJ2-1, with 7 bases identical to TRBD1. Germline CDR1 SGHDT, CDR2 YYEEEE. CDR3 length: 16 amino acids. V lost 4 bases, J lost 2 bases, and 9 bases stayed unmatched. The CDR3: CASSLDNRGPYNEQFF. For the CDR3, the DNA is TGTGCCAGCAGCCTTGACAACAGGGGACCCTACAATGAGCAGTTCTTC.

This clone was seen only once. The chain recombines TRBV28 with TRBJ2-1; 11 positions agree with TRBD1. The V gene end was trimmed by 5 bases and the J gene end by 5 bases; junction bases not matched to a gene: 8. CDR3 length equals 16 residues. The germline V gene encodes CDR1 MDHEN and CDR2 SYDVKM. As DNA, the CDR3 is TGTGCCAGCAGTCTGATAGGACAGGGGGCGCACAATGAGCAGTTCTTC. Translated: CASSLIGQGAHNEQFF.

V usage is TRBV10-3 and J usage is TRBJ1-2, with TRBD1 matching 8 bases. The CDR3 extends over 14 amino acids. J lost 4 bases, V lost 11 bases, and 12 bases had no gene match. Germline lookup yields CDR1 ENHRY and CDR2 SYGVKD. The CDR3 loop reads CAVFRAGGSYGYTF. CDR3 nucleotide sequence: TGTGCCGTCTTTCGGGCAGGGGGCAGCTATGGCTACACCTTC.

Written as DNA, the CDR3 is TGTGCCAGAATGGACAGGGTGAAGGGAGGCACCCTCCACTTT. This encodes CARMDRVKGGTLHF. The rearrangement links TRBV27 to TRBJ1-6, with 8 nucleotides matching TRBD1. Per the germline V gene, CDR1 is MNHEY and CDR2 is SMNVEV (reference sequence). The trim removed 9 bases at V and 14 bases at J, leaving 15 bases unmatched. This CDR3 contains 14 residues.

CDR3 DNA sequence: TGTGCCAGCAGCGAAGACACGTCAGGGATGGGGGAGCAGTACTTC. Residues: CASSEDTSGMGEQYF. The chain is built from TRBV9 and TRBJ2-7; TRBD1 might be the D (5 bases). The ends were cut back, 3 bases at V and 7 bases at J, with 20 bases in the middle. The CDR3 sequence is 15 residues long. The germline gives CDR1 SGDLS, CDR2 YYNGEE.

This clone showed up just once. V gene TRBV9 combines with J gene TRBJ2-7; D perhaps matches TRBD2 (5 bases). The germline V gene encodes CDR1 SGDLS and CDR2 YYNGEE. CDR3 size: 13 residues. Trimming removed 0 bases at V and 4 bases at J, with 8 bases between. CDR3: CASSVDPGYEQYF. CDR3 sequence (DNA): TGTGCCAGCAGCGTAGACCCGGGGTACGAGCAGTACTTC.

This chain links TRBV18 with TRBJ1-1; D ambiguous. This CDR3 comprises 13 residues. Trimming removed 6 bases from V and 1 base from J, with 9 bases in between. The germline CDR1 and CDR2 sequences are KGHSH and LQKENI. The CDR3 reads CASSRGANTEAFF. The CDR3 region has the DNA TGTGCCAGCTCCCGGGGAGCGAACACTGAAGCTTTCTTT.

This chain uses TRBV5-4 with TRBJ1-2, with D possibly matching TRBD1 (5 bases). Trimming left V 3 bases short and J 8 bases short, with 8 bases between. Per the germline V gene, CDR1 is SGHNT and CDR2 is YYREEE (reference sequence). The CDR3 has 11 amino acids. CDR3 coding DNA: TGTGCCAGCAGCTCGGGGGGAGGCTACACCTTC. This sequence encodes CASSSGGGYTF.

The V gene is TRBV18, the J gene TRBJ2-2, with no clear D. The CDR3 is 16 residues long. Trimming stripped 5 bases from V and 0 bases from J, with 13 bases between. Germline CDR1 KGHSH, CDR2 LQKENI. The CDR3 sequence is CASSYVRISNTGELFF. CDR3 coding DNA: TGTGCCAGCTCATATGTTAGAATATCGAACACCGGGGAGCTGTTTTTT.